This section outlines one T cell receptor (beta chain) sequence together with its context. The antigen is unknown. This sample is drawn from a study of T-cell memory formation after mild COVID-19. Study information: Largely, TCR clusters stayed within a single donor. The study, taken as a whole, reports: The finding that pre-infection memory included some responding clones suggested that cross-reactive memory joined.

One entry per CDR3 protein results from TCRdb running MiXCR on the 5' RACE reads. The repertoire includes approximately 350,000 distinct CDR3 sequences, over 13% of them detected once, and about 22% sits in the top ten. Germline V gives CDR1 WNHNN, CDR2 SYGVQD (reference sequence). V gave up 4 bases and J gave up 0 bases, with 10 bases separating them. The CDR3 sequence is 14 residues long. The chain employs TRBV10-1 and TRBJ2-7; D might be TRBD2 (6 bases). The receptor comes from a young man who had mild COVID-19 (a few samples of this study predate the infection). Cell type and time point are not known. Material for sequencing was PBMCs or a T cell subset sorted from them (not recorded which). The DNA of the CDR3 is TGCGCCAGCAGTGGCGAGACTAGCTCCTACGAGCAGTACTTC. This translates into CASSGETSSYEQYF.